A selection of T cell receptor beta chains follows, all from one sample in a study of technical replicates of blood from a few donors. TCRdb's table, derived via immunoSEQ multiplex PCR, lists solely in-frame clones and lacks some. The sample holds about 59,000 clones; roughly 95% are singletons and the top ten take over 4%. Specimen: PBMCs. These receptor sequences come from a human donor in good health. Some clones in this sample may be carry-over from other donors' samples. Each CDR3 is given with its conserved first and last residue.

TRBJ2-1,TRBV5-1,CASSLPTGGAYEQFF
TRBJ1-1,TRBV7-3,CASSLMTGRNTKAFF
TRBJ1-1,TRBV7-9,CASRLSAGIEAFF
TRBJ2-7,TRBV11-3,CASAGGDPYEQYF
TRBJ2-2,TRBV9,CASSLNTGELFF
TRBJ2-1,TRBV4-1,CASSIDGLGDEQFF
TRBJ2-3,TRBV7-7,CASSPTVGASTDTQYF
TRBJ1-1,TRBV7-9,CASSLAEGAEAFF
TRBJ2-5,TRBV14,CASSQEREGRETQYF
TRBJ1-2,TRBV1,CTSSRTGYDGYTF
TRBJ1-2,TRBV10-3,CAISGASTGYTF
TRBJ1-2,TRBV25-1,CASSDEIQGNYGYTF
TRBJ1-2,TRBV6-1,CASSATGASGYTF
TRBJ2-1,TRBV11-2,CASSSLAAPYNEQFF
TRBJ2-1,TRBV9,CASSSQIRDYNEQFF
TRBJ2-5,TRBV7-2,CASSLSGTETQYF
TRBJ1-4,TRBV30,CAWRQGDGKLFF
TRBJ2-7,TRBV2,CASLADSYEQYF
TRBJ2-5,TRBV7-2,CASRLLAEETQYF
TRBJ2-1,TRBV5-1,CASSFERVDNEQFF
TRBJ1-4,TRBV30,CAWSGAPGQLDEKLFF
TRBJ1-1,TRBV7-2,CASARRGQPLTEAFF
TRBJ2-4,TRBV14,CASSQAGKNIQYF
TRBJ2-5,TRBV5-1,CASSLGAGGGGETQYF
TRBJ1-2,TRBV30,CAWTTGGGYTF
TRBJ2-6,TRBV6-1,CASSEDSSGANVLTF
TRBJ2-7,TRBV7-3,CASSLMDTSYEQYF
TRBJ1-3,TRBV6-1,CASSEQGVGNTIYF
TRBJ1-2,TRBV4-2,CASSQLTGNYGYTF
TRBJ2-7,TRBV7-6,CASSPQSVSGSMAEQYF
TRBJ2-3,TRBV4-3,CASSPAIFAGGTQYF
TRBJ2-1,TRBV7-2,CASSLGIYNEQFF
TRBJ2-5,TRBV20-1,CSANRQETQYF
TRBJ2-2,TRBV5-8,CASSLFRAGELFF
TRBJ1-4,TRBV4-3,CASSQDRVAGGYEKLFF
TRBJ1-1,TRBV6-4,CASLLRRNTEAFF
TRBJ2-1,TRBV18,CASSPRETSGANEQFF
TRBJ1-4,TRBV2,CASRGLISGNEKLFF
TRBJ2-6,TRBV7-9,CASSRGFSSGANVLTF
TRBJ1-4,TRBV2,CASSEKGNANEKLFF
TRBJ1-5,TRBV18,CASSPPGVSQPQHF
TRBJ1-4,TRBV29-1,CSVEFSDEKLFF
TRBJ1-6,TRBV5-5,CASSLSPGSSYNSPLHF
TRBJ1-1,TRBV5-4,CASSVGRDRYTEAFF
TRBJ2-3,TRBV5-1,CASSAGGTSGGVLSDTQYF